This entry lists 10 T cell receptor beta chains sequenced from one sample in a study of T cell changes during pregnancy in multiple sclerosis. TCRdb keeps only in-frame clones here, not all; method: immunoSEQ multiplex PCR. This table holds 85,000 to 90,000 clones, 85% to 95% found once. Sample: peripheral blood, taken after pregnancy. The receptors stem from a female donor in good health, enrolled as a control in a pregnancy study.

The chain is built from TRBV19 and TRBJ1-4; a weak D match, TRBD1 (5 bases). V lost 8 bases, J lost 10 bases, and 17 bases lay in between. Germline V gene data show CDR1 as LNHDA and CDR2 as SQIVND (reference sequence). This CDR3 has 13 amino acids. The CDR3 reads CASHFAIGGKLFF. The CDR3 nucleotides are TGTGCCAGTCATTTCGCAATCGGGGGAAAACTGTTTTTT.

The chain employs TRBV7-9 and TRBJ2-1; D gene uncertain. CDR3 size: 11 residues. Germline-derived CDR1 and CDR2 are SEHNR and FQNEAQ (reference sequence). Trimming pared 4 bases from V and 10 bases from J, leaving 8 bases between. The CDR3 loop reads CASSSSGEQFF. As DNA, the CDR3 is TGTGCCAGCAGCTCCTCCGGGGAGCAGTTCTTC. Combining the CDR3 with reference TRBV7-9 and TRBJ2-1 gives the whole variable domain DTGVSQNPRHKITKRGQNVTFRCDPISEHNRLYWYRQTLGQGPEFLTYFQNEAQLEKSRLLSDRFSAERPKGSFSTLEIQRTEQGDSAMYLCASSSSGEQFFGPGTRLTVL.

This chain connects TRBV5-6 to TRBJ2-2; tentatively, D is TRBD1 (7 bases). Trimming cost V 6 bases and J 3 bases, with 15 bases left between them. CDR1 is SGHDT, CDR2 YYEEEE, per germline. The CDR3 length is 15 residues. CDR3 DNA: TGTGCCAGCACCTCAGGGGGGCGGGACACCGGGGAGCTGTTTTTT. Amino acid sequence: CASTSGGRDTGELFF.

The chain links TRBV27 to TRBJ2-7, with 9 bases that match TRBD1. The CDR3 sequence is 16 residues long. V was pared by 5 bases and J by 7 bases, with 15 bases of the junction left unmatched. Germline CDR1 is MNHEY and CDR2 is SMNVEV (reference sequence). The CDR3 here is CASSPIPDRGYGEQYF. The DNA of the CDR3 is TGTGCCAGCAGTCCCATTCCCGACAGGGGGTATGGGGAGCAGTACTTC.

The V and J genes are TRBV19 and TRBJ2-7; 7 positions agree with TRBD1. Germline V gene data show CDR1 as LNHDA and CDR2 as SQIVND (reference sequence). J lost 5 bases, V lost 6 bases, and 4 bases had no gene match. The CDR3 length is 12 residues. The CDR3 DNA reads TGTGCCAGTAGCTACACAGGGGACGAGCAGTACTTC. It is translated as CASSYTGDEQYF. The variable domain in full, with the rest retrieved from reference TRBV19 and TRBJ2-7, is DGGITQSPKYLFRKEGQNVTLSCEQNLNHDAMYWYRQDPGQGLRLIYYSQIVNDFQKGDIAEGYSVSREKKESFPLTVTSAQKNPTAFYLCASSYTGDEQYFGPGTRLTVT.

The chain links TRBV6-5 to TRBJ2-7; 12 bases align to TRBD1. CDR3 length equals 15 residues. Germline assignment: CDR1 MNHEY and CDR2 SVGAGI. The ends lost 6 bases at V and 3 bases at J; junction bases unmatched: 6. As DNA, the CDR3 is TGTGCCAGCAGGAGGGGACAGGGGGCTGTCTACGAGCAGTACTTC. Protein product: CASRRGQGAVYEQYF.

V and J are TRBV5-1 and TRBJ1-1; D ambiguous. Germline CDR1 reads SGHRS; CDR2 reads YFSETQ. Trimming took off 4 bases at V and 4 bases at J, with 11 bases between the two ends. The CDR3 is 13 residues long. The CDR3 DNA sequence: TGCGCCAGCAGCCCAGGAGGGCCCACTGAAGCTTTCTTT. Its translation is CASSPGGPTEAFF.

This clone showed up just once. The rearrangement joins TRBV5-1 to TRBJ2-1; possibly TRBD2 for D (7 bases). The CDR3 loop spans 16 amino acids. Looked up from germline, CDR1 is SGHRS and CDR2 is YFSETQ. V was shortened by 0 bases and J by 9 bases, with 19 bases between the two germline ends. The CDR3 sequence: CASSLAVQGGMIEQFF. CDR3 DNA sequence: TGCGCCAGCAGCTTGGCCGTACAGGGAGGGATGATTGAGCAGTTCTTC.

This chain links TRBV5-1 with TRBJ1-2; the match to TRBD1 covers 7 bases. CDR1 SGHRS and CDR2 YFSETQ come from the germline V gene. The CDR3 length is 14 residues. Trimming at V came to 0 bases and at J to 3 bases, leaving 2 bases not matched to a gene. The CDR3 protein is CASSLAGTDYGYTF. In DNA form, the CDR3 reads TGCGCCAGCAGCTTGGCCGGGACAGACTATGGCTACACCTTC. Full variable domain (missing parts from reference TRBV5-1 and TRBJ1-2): KAGVTQTPRYLIKTRGQQVTLSCSPISGHRSVSWYQQTPGQGLQFLFEYFSETQRNKGNFPGRFSGRQFSNSRSEMNVSTLELGDSALYLCASSLAGTDYGYTFGSGTRLTVV.

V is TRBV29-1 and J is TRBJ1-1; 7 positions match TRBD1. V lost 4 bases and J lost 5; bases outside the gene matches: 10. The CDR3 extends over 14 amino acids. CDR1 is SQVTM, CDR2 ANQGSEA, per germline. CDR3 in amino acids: CSVGGTAGSTEAFF. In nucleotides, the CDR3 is TGCAGCGTTGGGGGGACAGCGGGTTCTACTGAAGCTTTCTTT.